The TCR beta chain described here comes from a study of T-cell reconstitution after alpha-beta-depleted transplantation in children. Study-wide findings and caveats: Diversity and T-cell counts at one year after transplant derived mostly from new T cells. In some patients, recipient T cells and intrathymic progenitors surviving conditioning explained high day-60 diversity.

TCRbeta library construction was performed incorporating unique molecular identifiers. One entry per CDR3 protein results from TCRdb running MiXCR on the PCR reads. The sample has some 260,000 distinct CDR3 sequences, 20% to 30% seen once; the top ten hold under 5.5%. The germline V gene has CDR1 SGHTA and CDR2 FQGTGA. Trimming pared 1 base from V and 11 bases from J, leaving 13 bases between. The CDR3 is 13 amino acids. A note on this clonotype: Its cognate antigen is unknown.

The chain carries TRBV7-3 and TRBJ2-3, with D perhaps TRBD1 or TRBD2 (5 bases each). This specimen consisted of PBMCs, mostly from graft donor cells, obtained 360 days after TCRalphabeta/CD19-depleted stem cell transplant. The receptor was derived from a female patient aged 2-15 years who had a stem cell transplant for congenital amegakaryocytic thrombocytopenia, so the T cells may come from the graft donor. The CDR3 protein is CASSLIGTTEQYF. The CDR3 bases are TGTGCCAGCAGCTTAATTGGGACCACGGAGCAGTATTTT.